A selection of T cell receptor beta chains follows, all from one sample in a study of metastatic and nonmetastatic thyroid tumors. With MiXCR, TCRdb called clones anew from the PCR reads. The sample shows about 40,000 clones, roughly an eighth of them seen only once. The sequencing input was blood. These receptors came from a female donor with papillary thyroid cancer or a benign thyroid nodule (not recorded which). Some clones in this sample may be carry-over from other donors' samples. CDR3s include the opening cysteine and the closing phenylalanine or tryptophan. The order of the fields is clone size, J gene, D gene, V gene, CDR3 length, CDR3 protein, CDR3 DNA. The D gene is left open where the match is weak. Size is stated as once, few, many, or a class for an expanded clone.

>many|TRBJ1-5|NA|TRBV19|14
CASSLRRSNQPQHF
TGTGCCAGTAGTCTACGGCGGAGCAATCAGCCCCAGCATTTT
>many|TRBJ2-7|NA|TRBV11-2|15
CASSLEVTGTYEQYF
TGTGCCAGCAGCTTAGAGGTGACCGGAACCTACGAGCAGTACTTC
>many|TRBJ2-7|NA|TRBV7-2|16
CASSLSGREPPYEQYF
TGTGCCAGCAGCTTATCGGGTCGGGAGCCGCCCTACGAGCAGTACTTC
>many|TRBJ2-5|TRBD2|TRBV28|17
CASRPPLRTSGEETQYF
TGTGCCAGCAGACCCCCGCTTAGGACTAGCGGGGAAGAGACCCAGTACTTC
>many|TRBJ2-7|NA|TRBV18|14
CASSLETSSYEQYF
TGTGCCAGCTCACTCGAGACTAGCTCCTACGAGCAGTACTTC
>many|TRBJ2-5|NA|TRBV24-1|13
CATSDVARETQYF
TGTGCCACCAGTGATGTGGCTAGAGAGACCCAGTACTTC
>many|TRBJ1-2|NA|TRBV20-1|13
CSPTRGRNYGYTF
TGCAGTCCGACCCGTGGCAGAAACTATGGCTACACCTTC
>many|TRBJ2-1|TRBD2|TRBV5-1|15
CASSLGSSGYNEQFF
TGCGCCAGCAGCTTGGGTTCTAGCGGCTACAATGAGCAGTTCTTC
>many|TRBJ2-5|NA|TRBV20-1|15
CSARDGQGLQETQYF
TGCAGTGCTAGAGATGGGCAGGGCCTCCAAGAGACCCAGTACTTC
>many|TRBJ2-1|NA|TRBV20-1|12
CSARGSYDEQFF
TGCAGTGCTAGAGGGTCATACGATGAGCAGTTCTTC
>many|TRBJ2-5|NA|TRBV25-1|15
CASSDPRLVLETQYF
TGTGCCAGCAGTGACCCCCGACTAGTCTTGGAGACCCAGTACTTC
>many|TRBJ2-3|TRBD1|TRBV20-1|15
CSATTDRGSLDTQYF
TGCAGTGCAACCACGGACAGGGGGTCATTAGATACGCAGTATTTT
>many|TRBJ1-1|NA|TRBV3-1|11
CASSQDAEAFF
TGTGCCAGCAGCCAAGATGCTGAAGCTTTCTTT
>many|TRBJ2-2|NA|TRBV7-9|15
CASSSSTVPTGELFF
TGTGCCAGCAGCTCCTCGACAGTCCCCACCGGGGAGCTGTTTTTT
>many|TRBJ2-1|NA|TRBV13|15
CASSGGGSSYNEQFF
TGTGCCAGCAGCGGAGGGGGGAGCTCCTACAATGAGCAGTTCTTC
>many|TRBJ2-7|NA|TRBV19|13
CASSIEWNYEQYF
TGTGCCAGTAGTATAGAGTGGAACTACGAGCAGTACTTC